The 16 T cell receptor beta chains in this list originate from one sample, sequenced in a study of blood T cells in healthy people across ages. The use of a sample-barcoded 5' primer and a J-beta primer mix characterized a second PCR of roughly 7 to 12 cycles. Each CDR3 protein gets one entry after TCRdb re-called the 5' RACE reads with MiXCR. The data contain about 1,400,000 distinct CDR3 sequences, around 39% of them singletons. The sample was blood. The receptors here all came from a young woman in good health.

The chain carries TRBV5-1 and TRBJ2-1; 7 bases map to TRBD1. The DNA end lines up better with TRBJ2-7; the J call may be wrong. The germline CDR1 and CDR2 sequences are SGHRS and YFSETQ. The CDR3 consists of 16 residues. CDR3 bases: TGCGCCAGCACTCCTGGGGGACAGAAGAGAAACAATGAGCAGTACTTC. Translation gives CASTPGGQKRNNEQYF.

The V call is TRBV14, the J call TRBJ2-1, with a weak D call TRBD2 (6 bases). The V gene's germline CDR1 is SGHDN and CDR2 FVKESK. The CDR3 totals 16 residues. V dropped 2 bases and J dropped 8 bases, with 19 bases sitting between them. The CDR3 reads CASSQYRDPGVDEQFF. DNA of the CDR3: TGTGCCAGCAGCCAATACCGGGACCCGGGGGTCGATGAGCAGTTCTTC.

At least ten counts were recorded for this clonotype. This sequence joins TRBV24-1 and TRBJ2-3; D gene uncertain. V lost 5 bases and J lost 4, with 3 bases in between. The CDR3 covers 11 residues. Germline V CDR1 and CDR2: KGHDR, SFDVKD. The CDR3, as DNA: TGTGCCACCAGTGCCGCAGATACGCAGTATTTT. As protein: CATSAADTQYF.

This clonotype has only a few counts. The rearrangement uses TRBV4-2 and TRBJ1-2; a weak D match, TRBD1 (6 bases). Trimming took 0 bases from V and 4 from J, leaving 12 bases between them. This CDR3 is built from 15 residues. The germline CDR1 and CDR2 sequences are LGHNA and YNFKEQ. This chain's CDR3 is CASSQESGAGYGYTF. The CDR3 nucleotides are TGTGCCAGCAGCCAAGAGTCGGGGGCCGGCTATGGCTACACCTTC.

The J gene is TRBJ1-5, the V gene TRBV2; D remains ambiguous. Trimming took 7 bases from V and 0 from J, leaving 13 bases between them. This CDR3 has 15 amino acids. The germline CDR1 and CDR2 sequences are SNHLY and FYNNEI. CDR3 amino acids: CASKTAEYSNQPQHF. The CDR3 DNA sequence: TGTGCCAGCAAGACGGCAGAATATAGCAATCAGCCCCAGCATTTT.

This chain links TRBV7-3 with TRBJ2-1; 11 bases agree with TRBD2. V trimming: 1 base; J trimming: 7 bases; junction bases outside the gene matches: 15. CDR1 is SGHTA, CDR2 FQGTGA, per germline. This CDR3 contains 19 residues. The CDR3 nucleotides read TGTGCCAGCAGCTTAATTGGAGGAGGACTAGCGGGCCCCGCGAATGAGCAGTTCTTC. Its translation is CASSLIGGGLAGPANEQFF.

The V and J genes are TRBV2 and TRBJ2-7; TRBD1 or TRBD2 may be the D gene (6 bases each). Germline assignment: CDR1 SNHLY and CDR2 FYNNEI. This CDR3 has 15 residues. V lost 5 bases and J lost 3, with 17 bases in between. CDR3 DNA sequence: TGTGCCAGCAGTCCAACCCCAGGGGAGGTCTACGAGCAGTACTTC. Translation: CASSPTPGEVYEQYF. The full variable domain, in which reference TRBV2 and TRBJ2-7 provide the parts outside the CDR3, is EPEVTQTPSHQVTQMGQEVILRCVPISNHLYFYWYRQILGQKVEFLVSFYNNEISEKSEIFDDQFSVERPDGSNFTLKIRSTKLEDSAMYFCASSPTPGEVYEQYFGPGTRLTVT.

Here the CDR3 DNA reads TGTGCCAGCAGCTCCGGGACACGTGAAGCTTTCTTT. Residues: CASSSGTREAFF. The V call is TRBV12-3 or TRBV12-4, the J call TRBJ1-1; possibly TRBD1 for D (6 bases). V lost 6 bases to trimming and J lost 7 bases, with 12 bases between them. This CDR3 has 12 residues.

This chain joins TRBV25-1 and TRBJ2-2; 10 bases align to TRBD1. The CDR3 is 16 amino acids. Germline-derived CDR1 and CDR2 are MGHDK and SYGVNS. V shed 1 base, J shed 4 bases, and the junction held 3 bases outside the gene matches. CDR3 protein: CASSEWGQGLTGELFF. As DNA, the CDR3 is TGTGCCAGCAGTGAATGGGGACAGGGGCTCACCGGGGAGCTGTTTTTT.

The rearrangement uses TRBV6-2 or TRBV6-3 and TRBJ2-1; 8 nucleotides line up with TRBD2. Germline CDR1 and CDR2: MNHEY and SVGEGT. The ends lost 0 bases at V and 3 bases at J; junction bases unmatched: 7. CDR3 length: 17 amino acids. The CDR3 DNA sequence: TGTGCCAGCAGTTACTCCTTTACTAGCGGCATCTACAATGAGCAGTTCTTC. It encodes CASSYSFTSGIYNEQFF.

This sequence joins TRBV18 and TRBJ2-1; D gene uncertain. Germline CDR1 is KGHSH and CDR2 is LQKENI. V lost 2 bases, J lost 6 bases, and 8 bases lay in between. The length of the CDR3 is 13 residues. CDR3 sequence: CASSPGSVNEQFF. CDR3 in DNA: TGTGCCAGCTCACCAGGATCAGTCAATGAGCAGTTCTTC.

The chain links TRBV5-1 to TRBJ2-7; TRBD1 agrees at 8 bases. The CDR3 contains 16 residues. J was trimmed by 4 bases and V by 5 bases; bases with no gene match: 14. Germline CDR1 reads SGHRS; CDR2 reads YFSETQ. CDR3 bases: TGCGCCAGCAGTGTCGAGACACAGGGGGACGTTTACGAGCAGTACTTC. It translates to CASSVETQGDVYEQYF.

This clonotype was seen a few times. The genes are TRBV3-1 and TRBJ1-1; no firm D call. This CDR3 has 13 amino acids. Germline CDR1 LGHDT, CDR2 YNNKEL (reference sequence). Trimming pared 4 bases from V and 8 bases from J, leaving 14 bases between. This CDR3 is CASSRFGEEEAFF. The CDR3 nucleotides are TGTGCCAGCAGCCGTTTTGGAGAGGAAGAAGCTTTCTTT.

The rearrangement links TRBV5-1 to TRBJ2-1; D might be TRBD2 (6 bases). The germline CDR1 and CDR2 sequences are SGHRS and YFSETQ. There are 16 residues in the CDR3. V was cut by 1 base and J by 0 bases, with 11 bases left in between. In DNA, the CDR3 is TGCGCCAGCAGCTTGATCGGGGGAAGCTCCTACAATGAGCAGTTCTTC. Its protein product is CASSLIGGSSYNEQFF. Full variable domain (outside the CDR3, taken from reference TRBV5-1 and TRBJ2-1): KAGVTQTPRYLIKTRGQQVTLSCSPISGHRSVSWYQQTPGQGLQFLFEYFSETQRNKGNFPGRFSGRQFSNSRSEMNVSTLELGDSALYLCASSLIGGSSYNEQFFGPGTRLTVL.

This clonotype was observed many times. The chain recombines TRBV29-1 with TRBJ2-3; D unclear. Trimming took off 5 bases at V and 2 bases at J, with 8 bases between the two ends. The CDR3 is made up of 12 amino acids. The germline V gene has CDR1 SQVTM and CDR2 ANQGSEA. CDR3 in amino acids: CSVRPPTDTQYF. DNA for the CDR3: TGCAGCGTTAGGCCTCCCACAGATACGCAGTATTTT.

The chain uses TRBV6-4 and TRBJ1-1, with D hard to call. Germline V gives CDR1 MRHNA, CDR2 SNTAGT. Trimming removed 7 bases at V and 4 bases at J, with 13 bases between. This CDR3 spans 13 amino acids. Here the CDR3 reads CASTVEGGTEAFF. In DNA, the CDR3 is TGTGCCAGCACCGTGGAGGGAGGCACTGAAGCTTTCTTT.